The 32 T cell receptor beta chains reported below all come from one sample, sequenced in a study of metastatic and nonmetastatic thyroid tumors. Using MiXCR, TCRdb re-called clones from the PCR reads. The sample shows about 20,000 clones, approximately 10% of them seen only once. Before thyroid surgery, none of the patients had received any treatment. Source material: blood. The receptors originated from a female donor with papillary thyroid cancer or a benign thyroid nodule (not recorded which). Some clones in this sample may be carry-over from other donors' samples.

In its sample, this clone is medium-sized. The rearrangement joins TRBV6-5 to TRBJ2-7; D is perhaps TRBD2 (6 bases). Germline V lookup: CDR1 MNHEY, CDR2 SVGAGI. The germline V and J ends were trimmed by 2 bases and 0 bases, with 11 bases remaining between them. The CDR3 has 15 amino acids. The CDR3: CASSYSLANSYEQYF. The CDR3 bases are TGTGCCAGCAGTTACAGTCTAGCGAACTCCTACGAGCAGTACTTC.

This clone was seen at least ten times. This chain joins TRBV7-9 and TRBJ2-7; D might be TRBD1 (5 bases). Germline V CDR1 and CDR2: SEHNR, FQNEAQ (reference sequence). Deletions cut 2 bases from V and 6 bases from J, with 14 bases between. The CDR3 consists of 14 residues. The CDR3 nucleotides are TGTGCCAGCAGCTTAATAGGGGATCTCTCCGAGCAGTACTTC. It encodes CASSLIGDLSEQYF.

This clone occurred many times. The J gene is TRBJ2-3, the V gene TRBV2; weak D call: TRBD1 (5 bases). Germline CDR1 SNHLY, CDR2 FYNNEI. V was trimmed by 4 bases and J by 3 bases, leaving 11 bases between them. This CDR3 has 14 residues. The CDR3 DNA reads as TGTGCCAGCAGTGTATTCAGGGATACAGATACGCAGTATTTT. Its translation is CASSVFRDTDTQYF.

This clone is medium-sized in the sample. V and J are TRBV15 and TRBJ1-2, with TRBD1 as a possible D gene (6 bases). Germline-derived CDR1 and CDR2 are LNHNV and YYDKDF (reference sequence). V lost 4 bases to trimming and J lost 14 bases, with 14 bases between them. The CDR3 runs 11 residues. CDR3 in amino acids: CATSTHTGFTF. In nucleotides, the CDR3 is TGTGCCACCAGCACCCATACAGGGTTTACCTTC.

This clone showed up many times. The gene calls are TRBV20-1 and TRBJ2-1; TRBD2 agrees at 8 bases. The CDR3 covers 15 residues. Germline V CDR1 and CDR2: DFQATT, SNEGSKA (reference sequence). V was pared by 2 bases and J by 6 bases, with 9 bases of the junction left unmatched. The CDR3 here is CSARPLSGRGNEQFF. In DNA form, the CDR3 reads TGCAGTGCTAGACCCCTAAGCGGGAGAGGCAATGAGCAGTTCTTC.

As to this clone: A much larger clone is a single base away; this may be a read error. This chain links TRBV20-1 with TRBJ1-5; tentative D call: TRBD1 (5 bases). The V end was cut by 5 bases, the J end by 5 bases, with 13 bases between. The CDR3 totals 13 residues. CDR1 and CDR2 (germline): DFQATT, SNEGSKA (reference sequence). The CDR3 coding sequence is TGCAGTGCTGGGGGAGGGACGGATCAGCCCCAGCATTTT. Its protein is CSAGGGTDQPQHF.

This clone has only a few counts. One base away lies a much larger clone, so this may be a sequencing read error. Other nucleotide sequences from this sample produce the same CDR3. This chain's CDR3 is CASRSGTTREQCF. In DNA, the CDR3 is TGTGCCAGCAGATCCGGGACAACCAGAGAGCAGTGCTTC. The chain uses TRBV28 and TRBJ2-7, with TRBD1 as a possible D gene (6 bases). CDR3 size: 13 residues. Per the germline V gene, CDR1 is MDHEN and CDR2 is SYDVKM.

The rearrangement links TRBV20-1 to TRBJ2-1; a weak D match, TRBD2 (5 bases). V lost 6 bases and J 5 bases, leaving 20 bases between the germline ends. There are 15 residues in the CDR3. Germline values: CDR1 DFQATT, CDR2 SNEGSKA (reference sequence). The CDR3 loop is CSATEDFGGNNEQFF. The CDR3 coding sequence is TGCAGTGCGACGGAGGACTTTGGAGGAAACAATGAGCAGTTCTTC.

This clone has at least ten counts. Other DNA variants within this sample encode the same CDR3. The CDR3 nucleotides are TGCGCCAGCAGTGAGTTTTCAGGGTTGCATCAGCCCCAGCATTTT. This translates into CASSEFSGLHQPQHF. This sequence joins TRBV10-1 and TRBJ1-5, with a weak D call TRBD1 (5 bases). This CDR3 contains 15 residues. Germline V gene data show CDR1 as WNHNN and CDR2 as SYGVQD (reference sequence). V gave up 1 base and J gave up 5 bases, with 12 bases separating them.

This clone was detected ten times or more. The V gene is TRBV30, the J gene TRBJ2-5; 9 nucleotides line up with TRBD1. Germline-derived CDR1 and CDR2 are GTSNPN and SVGIG (reference sequence). The V segment lost 3 bases and the J segment 5 bases; nucleotides outside the gene matches: 7. The CDR3 has 14 residues. The CDR3 bases are TGTGCCTGGAGGCCACAGGGGGCATGGGAGACCCAGTACTTC. Its translation: CAWRPQGAWETQYF.

The table lists this clone with many counts. Within the sample, other DNA sequences also encode this same CDR3. This chain connects TRBV3-1 to TRBJ2-7; no reliable D call. The V gene's germline CDR1 is LGHDT and CDR2 YNNKEL (reference sequence). V gave up 4 bases and J gave up 2 bases, with 6 bases separating them. The CDR3 covers 12 residues. CDR3 sequence reads: CASSLRAYEQYF. The CDR3 bases are TGTGCCAGCAGCCTCCGAGCCTACGAGCAGTACTTC.

This clone was counted ten times or more. One junction end does not reproduce the germline sequence, and a read error may be involved. The V and J genes are TRBV7-3 and TRBJ2-2; 8 nucleotides match TRBD1. This CDR3 is built from 14 residues. Germline CDR1 and CDR2: SGHTA and FQGTGA. In DNA, the CDR3 is TGTGCCGGCAGCCCAGAACAGGGGGCCGGGGAGCTGTTTTTT. It is translated as CAGSPEQGAGELFF.

This clone came up a few times. The chain joins TRBV15 to TRBJ2-7; TRBD1 or TRBD2 may be the D gene (6 bases each). With 8 bases removed from V and 6 bases from J, the gap between germline ends came to 11 bases. The germline gives CDR1 LNHNV, CDR2 YYDKDF (reference sequence). The CDR3 consists of 11 residues. In DNA form, the CDR3 reads TGTGCCACCCAAGAGGGGGGCGAGCAGTACTTC. Amino acids: CATQEGGEQYF.

This clone was seen at least ten times. This chain connects TRBV19 to TRBJ2-6; D uncertain. Trimming pared 0 bases from V and 1 base from J, leaving 7 bases between. Germline CDR1 reads LNHDA; CDR2 reads SQIVND (reference sequence). This CDR3 has 16 residues. The DNA of the CDR3 is TGTGCCAGTAGTATAGATCAAGGGTCTGGGGCCAACGTCCTGACTTTC. Protein sequence: CASSIDQGSGANVLTF.

A few counts support this clone. This rearrangement joins TRBV12-3 or TRBV12-4 to TRBJ2-1, with 10 bases matching TRBD2. Germline trimming cut 7 bases from V and 10 bases from J; bases unmatched to any gene: 7. This CDR3 contains 13 residues. CDR3 sequence (DNA): TGTGCCAGCACTACCTTTAGCGGGAGGGAGCAGTTCTTC. It codes for CASTTFSGREQFF.

J is TRBJ2-2 and V is TRBV6-5; D is possibly TRBD1 (5 bases). The V end lost 6 bases, the J end lost 3 bases, and 20 bases lay between the germline ends. The CDR3 is 17 residues long. Germline assignment: CDR1 MNHEY and CDR2 SVGAGI. CDR3 sequence reads: CASSYDSARLDTGELFF. The CDR3 region has the DNA TGTGCCAGCAGCTATGACAGTGCCCGACTCGACACCGGGGAGCTGTTTTTT.

The rearrangement uses TRBV25-1 and TRBJ1-2; D unresolved. The CDR3 consists of 21 residues. Trimming removed 11 bases from V and 4 bases from J, with 41 bases in between. Germline CDR1 MGHDK, CDR2 SYGVNS. CDR3 DNA: TGTGCCGGCGAGATAACCCCCCGTAGTAGGATTACGGGCCCTGCCCTCTATGGCTACACCTTC. It encodes CAGEITPRSRITGPALYGYTF.

The J gene is TRBJ2-5, the V gene TRBV7-6; 13 bases match TRBD2. V was clipped by 4 bases and J by 5 bases; unmatched bases: 7. Germline loops: CDR1 SGHVS, CDR2 FNYEAQ. The CDR3 contains 16 residues. In DNA, the CDR3 is TGTGCCAGCAGCTCGGGGACTAGCGGGATCGGTGAGACCCAGTACTTC. Translation: CASSSGTSGIGETQYF.

This clone was counted a few times. Because the CDR3 is missing its conserved closing phenylalanine or tryptophan, this is likely a read error. The chain employs TRBV6-1 and TRBJ2-7, with D uncertain. This CDR3 has 12 amino acids. Germline assignment: CDR1 MNHNS and CDR2 SASEGT. CDR3 protein: CAGSEGTYEQYL. In DNA form, the CDR3 reads TGTGCCGGCAGTGAAGGGACCTACGAGCAGTACTTA.

This clone was seen more than once but under ten times. Germline and junction disagree at one end, which may indicate a read error. The rearrangement joins TRBV7-3 to TRBJ2-3; D gene uncertain. The CDR3 loop spans 10 amino acids. CDR1 is SGHTA, CDR2 FQGTGA, per germline. CDR3 nucleotide sequence: TGTGCCAGCAGCTCAAATTTTGGTCCATTT. Translating gives CASSSNFGPF.

This clone qualifies as medium-sized. CDR3 region: CASSVSTHEQYF. CDR3 sequence (DNA): TGTGCCAGCAGTGTCTCTACCCACGAGCAGTACTTC. This chain connects TRBV6-1 to TRBJ2-7; D remains ambiguous. This CDR3 is built from 12 residues. V was clipped by 4 bases and J by 5 bases, with 9 bases between them. In germline, CDR1 is MNHNS, CDR2 SASEGT.

Notes on this clone: This CDR3 is missing its conserved last phenylalanine or tryptophan, likely due to a read error. The DNA is left out, because the CDR3 cannot be placed on it with certainty; the CDR3 is given as TCRdb lists it. The chain recombines TRBV27 with TRBJ1-6; the table's D gene call, TRBD1, was not cross checked with the DNA. Germline V gives CDR1 MNHEY, CDR2 SMNVEV (reference sequence). Including both end residues, the CDR3 is 12 amino acids long. CDR3 sequence reads: CVSSLIGTPGHS.

In its sample, this clone was seen a few times. The chain has TRBV6-1 and TRBJ2-7; weak D call: TRBD1 (6 bases). V gave up 6 bases and J gave up 4 bases, with 19 bases separating them. Germline V CDR1 and CDR2: MNHNS, SASEGT. The CDR3 consists of 15 residues. The CDR3 DNA sequence: TGTGCCAGCAGGACCGGGACAAGGGTACGGTACGAGCAGTACTTC. Encoded protein: CASRTGTRVRYEQYF.

The rearrangement uses TRBV5-5 and TRBJ2-5, with 9 bases fitting TRBD1. Germline CDR1 SGHKS, CDR2 YYEKEE (reference sequence). The V and J ends lost 7 bases and 5 bases, in that order; junction bases with no gene match: 9. The CDR3 spans 14 residues. The chain's CDR3 is CASAAPGTGETQYF. The DNA for the CDR3 is TGTGCCAGCGCTGCCCCCGGGACAGGGGAGACCCAGTACTTC.

This clone appeared many times. The chain employs TRBV2 and TRBJ2-3; 8 bases match TRBD2. The CDR3 has 14 amino acids. The germline CDR1 and CDR2 sequences are SNHLY and FYNNEI. V shed 8 bases and J 2 bases; nucleotides not matched to a gene: 6. The CDR3 DNA reads TGTGCCAGCCAGGCGGGACTAGTCACAGATACGCAGTATTTT. This sequence encodes CASQAGLVTDTQYF.

This clone appeared many times. The chain employs TRBV7-9 and TRBJ2-2, with 8 bases fitting TRBD2. The length of the CDR3 is 19 residues. Germline trimming cut 2 bases from V and 2 bases from J; bases unmatched to any gene: 13. Germline V gene data show CDR1 as SEHNR and CDR2 as FQNEAQ (reference sequence). The CDR3 sequence: CASSLSRGASGSNTGELFF. The CDR3 DNA follows: TGTGCCAGCAGCTTAAGCCGGGGGGCCAGCGGGAGTAACACCGGGGAGCTGTTTTTT.

This clone is termed medium-sized. This chain uses TRBV6-2 or TRBV6-3 with TRBJ2-7; D unclear. V dropped 4 bases and J dropped 0 bases, with 4 bases sitting between them. The CDR3 loop spans 12 amino acids. Germline loops: CDR1 MNHEY, CDR2 SVGEGT. CDR3 DNA sequence: TGTGCCAGCAGTTCGAGCTCCTACGAGCAGTACTTC. The encoded protein is CASSSSSYEQYF.

This clone has at least ten counts. This chain connects TRBV10-3 to TRBJ1-6; 9 bases fit TRBD1. CDR3 size: 16 residues. V lost 2 bases, J lost 7 bases, and 6 bases stayed unmatched. The germline V gene has CDR1 ENHRY and CDR2 SYGVKD. The CDR3 reads CAISEPLTGGNSPLHF. Here the CDR3 DNA reads TGTGCCATCAGTGAGCCCCTGACAGGGGGGAATTCACCCCTCCACTTT.

The sample holds a few counts of this clone. V gene TRBV27 combines with J gene TRBJ2-1; tentatively, D is TRBD1 or TRBD2 (5 bases each). Trimming took 4 bases from V and 3 from J, leaving 16 bases between them. CDR1 MNHEY and CDR2 SMNVEV come from the germline V gene (reference sequence). The CDR3 has 16 amino acids. The CDR3 loop is CASSSPPGTLYNEQFF. The CDR3, as DNA: TGTGCCAGCAGTTCCCCCCCGGGGACCCTCTACAATGAGCAGTTCTTC.

About this clone: At one of its ends the junction is not consistent with the germline gene, which may arise from a read error. This sequence joins TRBV7-6 and TRBJ2-1; TRBD2 matches 11 bases. This CDR3 spans 20 amino acids. The germline CDR1 and CDR2 sequences are SGHVS and FNYEAQ. This chain's CDR3 is CASSGPRTSGRTSSYNEQLF. CDR3 DNA sequence: TGTGCCAGCAGCGGACCCAGGACTAGCGGGCGAACGAGCTCCTACAATGAGCAGTTATTC.

The CDR3 DNA is TGTGCCAGCAGTTACCGAGATGTCTACGAGCAGTACTTC. Translated: CASSYRDVYEQYF. V usage is TRBV6-5 and J usage is TRBJ2-7; D call uncertain. Deletions cut 2 bases from V and 3 bases from J, with 8 bases between. The CDR3 length is 13 residues. The germline V gene encodes CDR1 MNHEY and CDR2 SVGAGI.

The table lists this clone with many counts. The V call is TRBV30, the J call TRBJ2-5; TRBD1 aligns across 10 bases. The V gene's germline CDR1 is GTSNPN and CDR2 SVGIG (reference sequence). V gave up 2 bases and J gave up 8 bases; unmatched junction bases: 8. The CDR3 spans 14 residues. This CDR3 is CAWSRDRGGNTQYF. The CDR3 coding sequence is TGTGCCTGGAGTCGGGACAGGGGAGGAAATACCCAGTACTTC.